This TCR beta chain was obtained from a study of control samples from healthy donors and cancer patients. Profiled with immunoSEQ multiplex PCR; TCRdb holds only in-frame clones, not every one. In the table there are approximately 170,000 clones, around 95% of which are singletons. V was clipped by 5 bases and J by 0 bases, with 8 bases between them. The germline gives CDR1 SGHTA, CDR2 FQGNSA. This CDR3 is built from 15 residues. Sequencing input: blood. The receptor was isolated from a woman aged 55-70 years in good health. J is TRBJ2-6 and V is TRBV7-2, with unresolved D. DNA of the CDR3: TGTGCCAGCAGCCCGACGATCTCTGGGGCCAACGTCCTGACTTTC. Translated, it gives CASSPTISGANVLTF.